Shown below are 26 T cell receptor beta chains from a single sample sequenced in a study of cytomegalovirus exposure and HLA in healthy donors. The PCR was carried out with 60 Vbeta primers and 13 Jbeta primers. Sequenced by immunoSEQ multiplex PCR; TCRdb stores in-frame clones only, minus some. The data show about 130,000 clones, with 82% seen just once and 2.7% held by the top ten. Sequenced: PBMCs. These receptors were collected from a boy under 10 years old in good health and CMV-seronegative.

J is TRBJ1-2 and V is TRBV19, with D hard to call. Germline CDR1 LNHDA, CDR2 SQIVND (reference sequence). This CDR3 is built from 14 residues. The V gene lost 2 bases and the J gene lost 8 bases, with 15 bases spanning the gap. The CDR3: CASSINGSPGGYTF. The DNA for the CDR3 is TGTGCCAGTAGTATAAATGGCTCCCCGGGGGGCTACACCTTC.

The genes are TRBV19 and TRBJ2-1; D is perhaps TRBD2 (6 bases). The V end was cut by 3 bases, the J end by 8 bases, with 17 bases between. The length of the CDR3 is 15 residues. CDR1 LNHDA and CDR2 SQIVND come from the germline V gene (reference sequence). CDR3 sequence (DNA): TGTGCCAGTAGTATGTGGGCGGGGCGGGCCCATGAGCAGTTCTTC. Translation gives CASSMWAGRAHEQFF.

The rearrangement uses TRBV7-8 and TRBJ2-7; TRBD1 aligns across 7 bases. The CDR3 has 15 amino acids. V lost 5 bases and J lost 3; bases outside the gene matches: 10. Per germline, CDR1 SGHVS and CDR2 FQNEAQ. The CDR3, as DNA: TGTGCCAGCAGCCCACAGGCAGGGGGTTTCTACGAGCAGTACGTC. Protein sequence: CASSPQAGGFYEQYV.

This rearrangement joins TRBV25-1 to TRBJ2-5; D gene unclear. This CDR3 has 10 residues. Germline CDR1 MGHDK, CDR2 SYGVNS. Deletions cut 5 bases from V and 5 bases from J, with 3 bases between. CDR3 sequence (DNA): TGTGCCAGCAGTCTGGAGACCCAGTACTTC. Its protein is CASSLETQYF.

The genes are TRBV2 and TRBJ1-1, with TRBD1 identical over 8 bases. V shed 5 bases and J 5 bases; nucleotides not matched to a gene: 10. CDR1 is SNHLY, CDR2 FYNNEI, per germline. The CDR3 runs to 15 residues. The CDR3 nucleotides are TGTGCCAGCAGTTTAAATGACAGGGGCGGGACTGAAGCTTTCTTT. The encoded protein is CASSLNDRGGTEAFF.

Turning to this clone: The junction differs from germline at one of its ends, possibly a read error. The chain joins TRBV5-1 to TRBJ2-7; D call uncertain. Germline values: CDR1 SGHRS, CDR2 YFSETQ. CDR3 length equals 13 residues. The DNA of the CDR3 is TGCGCCAGCAGCACAAGACCTAACTACAAGCAGTACTTC. This sequence encodes CASSTRPNYKQYF.

J is TRBJ1-4 and V is TRBV9; weak D call: TRBD1 (6 bases). The germline V gene encodes CDR1 SGDLS and CDR2 YYNGEE. The CDR3 has 13 residues. V lost 4 bases, J lost 7 bases, and 11 bases lay in between. DNA of the CDR3: TGTGCCAGCAGCCCTGGGGGCGTTGAAAAACTGTTTTTT. Encoded protein: CASSPGGVEKLFF.

This CDR3 reads CASSLDLGQPQHF. The CDR3 nucleotides are TGTGCCAGCAGCTTAGATCTGGGCCAGCCCCAGCATTTT. The gene calls are TRBV7-9 and TRBJ1-5; D gene unclear. The V end was cut by 1 base, the J end by 7 bases, with 8 bases between. Germline CDR1 SEHNR, CDR2 FQNEAQ (reference sequence). The CDR3 covers 13 residues.

This clone was seen a handful of times. The rearrangement joins TRBV9 to TRBJ1-2; a possible D gene is TRBD1 (5 bases). There are 17 residues in the CDR3. Germline V gene lookup returns CDR1 SGDLS and CDR2 YYNGEE. V lost 4 bases to trimming and J lost 1 base, with 20 bases between them. The CDR3 DNA sequence: TGTGCCAGCAGCTCCTACGGAGAAGCGGGACTTAACTATGGCTACACCTTC. Its protein is CASSSYGEAGLNYGYTF. Full variable domain (remainder filled in from reference TRBV9 and TRBJ1-2): DSGVTQTPKHLITATGQRVTLRCSPRSGDLSVYWYQQSLDQGLQFLIQYYNGEERAKGNILERFSAQQFPDLHSELNLSSLELGDSALYFCASSSYGEAGLNYGYTFGSGTRLTVV.

This clone was observed once. The chain combines TRBV4-3 with TRBJ2-1; 9 positions match TRBD1. V lost 0 bases, J lost 2 bases, and 2 bases stayed unmatched. The germline gives CDR1 LGHNA, CDR2 YSLEER. The CDR3 has 16 amino acids. The CDR3, as DNA: TGCGCCAGCAGCCAAGAGACAGGGGGAGCCTACAATGAGCAGTTCTTC. Residues: CASSQETGGAYNEQFF.

The chain uses TRBV7-2 and TRBJ1-6, with no clear D. This CDR3 has 16 amino acids. Germline values: CDR1 SGHTA, CDR2 FQGNSA. The V end was cut by 4 bases, the J end by 6 bases, with 16 bases between. The CDR3 protein is CASSSESLSINSPLHF. The CDR3 region has the DNA TGTGCCAGCAGCTCCGAGTCCCTTTCTATTAATTCACCCCTCCACTTT.

This chain connects TRBV7-9 to TRBJ2-5; weak D call: TRBD2 (6 bases). The V end lost 4 bases, the J end lost 5 bases, and 14 bases lay between the germline ends. Germline V gene lookup returns CDR1 SEHNR and CDR2 FQNEAQ (reference sequence). CDR3 size: 14 residues. DNA of the CDR3: TGTGCCAGCAGCTCCCGTGGAGGGGCCGAGACCCAGTACTTC. Translated: CASSSRGGAETQYF.

The chain recombines TRBV5-1 with TRBJ2-5, with 9 bases identical to TRBD1. This CDR3 is built from 15 residues. V dropped 4 bases and J dropped 5; count of bases not matched to a gene: 9. Per germline, CDR1 SGHRS and CDR2 YFSETQ. CDR3 amino acids: CASSPARTGEETQYF. In DNA, the CDR3 is TGCGCCAGCAGCCCGGCAAGGACAGGGGAGGAGACCCAGTACTTC.

V gene TRBV6-4 combines with J gene TRBJ2-3; 9 nucleotides agree with TRBD1. V lost 5 bases, J lost 4 bases, and 4 bases stayed unmatched. CDR1 and CDR2 (germline): MRHNA, SNTAGT. The CDR3 runs 14 residues. CDR3 loop: CASSFTGGADTQYF. CDR3 sequence (DNA): TGTGCCAGCAGTTTTACAGGGGGCGCAGATACGCAGTATTTT.

The J gene is TRBJ2-1, the V gene TRBV6-1; 9 bases agree with TRBD2. Germline trimming cut 1 base from V and 9 bases from J; bases unmatched to any gene: 7. The CDR3 is 15 residues long. CDR1 and CDR2 (germline): MNHNS, SASEGT. In DNA form, the CDR3 reads TGTGCCAGCAGTGAAGATACTAGCGGGTCATCTGAGCAGTTCTTC. Protein product: CASSEDTSGSSEQFF.

The CDR3 here is CASSEQGANYEQYF. DNA for the CDR3: TGTGCCAGCAGTGAACAGGGGGCCAACTACGAGCAGTACTTC. V usage is TRBV2 and J usage is TRBJ2-5; 8 nucleotides align to TRBD1. The end of the DNA aligns better with TRBJ2-7, so the J call may be wrong. The CDR3 contains 14 residues. Germline CDR1 and CDR2: SNHLY and FYNNEI.

V is TRBV28 and J is TRBJ1-1, with D hard to call. V was shortened by 5 bases and J by 11 bases, with 21 bases between the two germline ends. Per germline, CDR1 MDHEN and CDR2 SYDVKM. The CDR3 contains 14 residues. CDR3 DNA sequence: TGTGCCAGCAGTGCCCGCTCTTCCATTGGGAGGGCTTTCTTT. Translation gives CASSARSSIGRAFF.

This chain connects TRBV4-3 to TRBJ2-4; TRBD1 matches 10 bases. Germline V lookup: CDR1 LGHNA, CDR2 YSLEER. V lost 4 bases to trimming and J lost 5 bases; unmatched junction nucleotides: 5. CDR3 length equals 15 residues. CDR3 DNA sequence: TGCGCCAGCAGCCCAGCCGGGACAGGGGAAAACATTCAGTACTTC. Amino acid sequence: CASSPAGTGENIQYF.

The J gene is TRBJ2-3, the V gene TRBV11-2; TRBD2 matches 13 bases. Per the germline V gene, CDR1 is SGHAT and CDR2 is FQNNGV. The CDR3 contains 17 residues. J lost 1 base, V lost 5 bases, and 6 bases had no gene match. The CDR3 nucleotides are TGTGCCAGCAGCGCAGGGACTAGCGGGGCCCGCACAGATACGCAGTATTTT. It is translated as CASSAGTSGARTDTQYF.

There are a few counts of this clone. The chain couples TRBV2 to TRBJ2-4; maybe TRBD1 (9 bases). CDR3 length equals 19 residues. The germline V gene has CDR1 SNHLY and CDR2 FYNNEI. The germline V and J ends were trimmed by 3 bases and 0 bases, with 21 bases remaining between them. CDR3 loop: CASSDLDRGAGVAKNIQYF. In DNA, the CDR3 is TGTGCCAGCAGTGACTTGGACAGGGGAGCGGGAGTAGCCAAAAACATTCAGTACTTC.

V is TRBV6-4 and J is TRBJ1-2; 8 positions match TRBD1. V lost 5 bases and J lost 8; bases outside the gene matches: 10. This CDR3 has 14 residues. Germline V CDR1 and CDR2: MRHNA, SNTAGT. CDR3 sequence (DNA): TGTGCCAGCAGTCCTGACAGGGGCCAGGGGGGCTACACCTTC. Its translation: CASSPDRGQGGYTF.

The V and J genes are TRBV7-2 and TRBJ2-3; 7 nucleotides match TRBD2. The germline CDR1 and CDR2 sequences are SGHTA and FQGNSA. This CDR3 region has 14 residues. The junction had 1 base not matched to a gene; V was cut back by 1 base and J by 3 bases. Here the CDR3 reads CASSLDGGTDTQYF. In DNA form, the CDR3 reads TGTGCCAGCAGCTTAGACGGGGGGACAGATACGCAGTATTTT.

The chain is built from TRBV25-1 and TRBJ2-2; 13 nucleotides line up with TRBD2. The CDR3 has 16 residues. The germline V gene encodes CDR1 MGHDK and CDR2 SYGVNS. The V segment lost 5 bases and the J segment 5 bases; nucleotides outside the gene matches: 5. The CDR3 here is CASSTSGGEGTGELFF. The CDR3 region has the DNA TGTGCCAGCAGTACTAGCGGGGGGGAAGGGACCGGGGAGCTGTTTTTT.

This chain links TRBV25-1 with TRBJ1-5; D remains unclear. The germline V gene encodes CDR1 MGHDK and CDR2 SYGVNS. Trimming shortened V by 8 bases and J by 5 bases, and 10 bases separated the two germline ends. This CDR3 is 12 amino acids long. CDR3 bases: TGTGCCAGCCAAGACACCGATCAGCCCCAGCATTTT. This encodes CASQDTDQPQHF.

J is TRBJ2-5 and V is TRBV11-2; 7 bases fit TRBD2. This CDR3 has 17 residues. Germline CDR1 is SGHAT and CDR2 is FQNNGV. The J segment lost 3 bases and the V segment lost 5 bases, leaving 15 bases of the junction unmatched. For the CDR3, the DNA is TGTGCCAGCAGCCGAGGGGTCGGGAGCGGGACGGAAGAGACCCAGTACTTC. This codes for CASSRGVGSGTEETQYF.

The V call is TRBV6-1, the J call TRBJ1-1; the match to TRBD1 covers 7 bases. This CDR3 contains 13 residues. CDR1 MNHNS and CDR2 SASEGT come from the germline V gene. V gave up 7 bases and J gave up 5 bases; unmatched junction bases: 7. CDR3 bases: TGTGCCAGCATCACGACAGGGTTGACTGAAGCTTTCTTT. It translates to CASITTGLTEAFF.